These 27 T cell receptor beta chains came from one sample sequenced in a study of shared clonotypes between healthy human individuals. In the naive CD8 group, cells lacked CD45RO and were positively selected for CCR7, so terminally differentiated effector memory CD45RA+ cells were left out. Sequencing used immunoSEQ multiplex PCR; TCRdb keeps in-frame clones, though not all of them. The sample lists more than 2 million clones; about 93% were seen once. Sequenced material: naive CD8+ T cells from PBMCs. These receptors were obtained from a man between 18 and 35 years old in good health. Some clones in this sample may be carry-over from other donors' samples.

This chain uses TRBV7-8 with TRBJ1-5; D ambiguous. CDR3 length: 14 residues. V was cut by 1 base and J by 3 bases, with 7 bases left in between. Germline V CDR1 and CDR2: SGHVS, FQNEAQ. CDR3 residues: CASSLEALNQPQHF. The CDR3 DNA reads TGTGCCAGCAGCTTAGAGGCCCTCAATCAGCCCCAGCATTTT.

Concerning this clone: This specimen includes other DNA sequences encoding the same CDR3. The chain is built from TRBV7-9 and TRBJ2-3, with 7 bases lining up with TRBD2. V was pared by 1 base and J by 0 bases, with 4 bases of the junction left unmatched. This CDR3 is built from 16 residues. Germline CDR1 SEHNR, CDR2 FQNEAQ (reference sequence). The CDR3 DNA follows: TGTGCCAGCAGCTTAGGCGGGAGCCCTAGCACAGATACGCAGTATTTT. This codes for CASSLGGSPSTDTQYF. The entire variable domain, with the rest obtained from reference TRBV7-9 and TRBJ2-3, is as follows: DTGVSQNPRHKITKRGQNVTFRCDPISEHNRLYWYRQTLGQGPEFLTYFQNEAQLEKSRLLSDRFSAERPKGSFSTLEIQRTEQGDSAMYLCASSLGGSPSTDTQYFGPGTRLTVL.

The CDR3 coding sequence is TGTGCCAGTAGTGCATACCACAGGGGGGCCACTGAAGCTTTCTTT. Residues: CASSAYHRGATEAFF. This chain links TRBV19 with TRBJ1-1; 8 nucleotides align to TRBD1. The CDR3 runs to 15 residues. Trimming removed 5 bases from V and 4 bases from J; junction bases left unmatched: 9. The germline gives CDR1 LNHDA, CDR2 SQIVND (reference sequence).

J is TRBJ1-1 and V is TRBV27; no reliable D call. The CDR3 has 14 amino acids. Germline CDR1 MNHEY, CDR2 SMNVEV (reference sequence). With 6 bases removed from V and 4 bases from J, the gap between germline ends came to 15 bases. The CDR3 nucleotides read TGTGCCAGCAGGCTGCGAGGCAGGAGCACTGAAGCTTTCTTT. This sequence encodes CASRLRGRSTEAFF.

This chain uses TRBV5-4 with TRBJ2-1; 8 bases align to TRBD2. CDR3 size: 20 residues. Per the germline V gene, CDR1 is SGHNT and CDR2 is YYREEE (reference sequence). J was trimmed by 4 bases and V by 1 base; bases with no gene match: 19. The CDR3 nucleotides read TGTGCCAGCAGCTTGACCACCTACGGGGGAGCGGGAGCGTCTTACAATGAGCAGTTCTTC. Translated: CASSLTTYGGAGASYNEQFF.

The chain combines TRBV6-5 with TRBJ1-2; no reliable D call. Germline CDR1 MNHEY, CDR2 SVGAGI. The CDR3 sequence is 13 residues long. The V end lost 6 bases, the J end lost 4 bases, and 12 bases lay between the germline ends. The CDR3 DNA is TGTGCCAGCAGCGATGGATCCGGCTATGGCTACACCTTC. Translated, it gives CASSDGSGYGYTF.

The chain couples TRBV27 to TRBJ1-2, with TRBD1 matching 9 bases. Germline values: CDR1 MNHEY, CDR2 SMNVEV (reference sequence). With 5 bases clipped from V and 5 bases from J, the junction kept 6 bases outside the gene matches. This CDR3 region has 14 residues. The CDR3 reads CASSPQGALYGYTF. The CDR3 coding sequence is TGTGCCAGCAGTCCACAGGGGGCGCTTTATGGCTACACCTTC.

V usage is TRBV27 and J usage is TRBJ2-7; the D gene could be TRBD1 or TRBD2 (6 bases each). Trimming pared 6 bases from V and 6 bases from J, leaving 18 bases between. This CDR3 has 14 residues. Germline CDR1 MNHEY, CDR2 SMNVEV (reference sequence). The CDR3 DNA sequence: TGTGCCAGCAGCGATCGAGGGGGGAAGGCCGAGCAGTACTTC. Translating it yields CASSDRGGKAEQYF.

The V gene is TRBV18, the J gene TRBJ1-3; no clear D. Per germline, CDR1 KGHSH and CDR2 LQKENI. This CDR3 spans 15 amino acids. Trimming stripped 3 bases from V and 0 bases from J, with 9 bases between. The DNA of the CDR3 is TGTGCCAGCTCACCCGAAAGAAGCTCTGGAAACACCATATATTTT. Amino acid sequence: CASSPERSSGNTIYF.

In regard to this clone: Within the sample, other DNA sequences also encode this same CDR3. This sequence joins TRBV7-3 and TRBJ2-7, with TRBD1 matching 8 bases. The CDR3 has 13 residues. The J segment lost 4 bases and the V segment lost 5 bases, leaving 4 bases of the junction unmatched. Germline V CDR1 and CDR2: SGHTA, FQGTGA. CDR3 region: CASSLNRGYEQYF. As DNA, the CDR3 is TGTGCCAGCAGCCTTAACAGGGGGTACGAGCAGTACTTC.

The chain carries TRBV13 and TRBJ2-2, with D hard to call. V was clipped by 8 bases and J by 3 bases, with 10 bases between them. CDR3 size: 13 residues. Germline CDR1 is PRHDT and CDR2 is FYEKMQ (reference sequence). The CDR3 is CASATEYTGELFF. CDR3 bases: TGTGCCAGCGCTACCGAATACACCGGGGAGCTGTTTTTT.

This clone was seen a handful of times. The gene calls are TRBV9 and TRBJ1-4, with D perhaps matching TRBD1 (6 bases). Germline V lookup: CDR1 SGDLS, CDR2 YYNGEE. The CDR3 totals 14 residues. The ends were cut back, 2 bases at V and 6 bases at J, with 11 bases in the middle. CDR3 bases: TGTGCCAGCAGCGTGGGCAGGGGCGATGAAAAACTGTTTTTT. It specifies CASSVGRGDEKLFF.

The rearrangement joins TRBV7-9 to TRBJ2-7; D is unresolved. The CDR3 spans 14 residues. In germline, CDR1 is SEHNR, CDR2 FQNEAQ (reference sequence). V was trimmed by 3 bases and J by 3 bases, leaving 12 bases between them. The CDR3 DNA reads TGTGCCAGCAGCTTTGCGTCGGATAACTACGAGCAGTACTTC. It specifies CASSFASDNYEQYF.

The CDR3 here is CAWSLLAVSYEQYF. DNA for the CDR3: TGTGCCTGGAGTTTACTAGCGGTATCCTACGAGCAGTACTTC. The chain recombines TRBV30 with TRBJ2-7, with 8 bases aligning to TRBD2. Germline V gene sequence: CDR1 GTSNPN, CDR2 SVGIG (reference sequence). V gave up 2 bases and J gave up 1 base; unmatched junction bases: 4. The CDR3 loop spans 14 amino acids.

V and J are TRBV27 and TRBJ2-7; TRBD2 matches 12 bases. V was clipped by 0 bases and J by 4 bases; unmatched bases: 7. The CDR3 extends over 17 amino acids. CDR1 is MNHEY, CDR2 SMNVEV, per germline (reference sequence). CDR3 bases: TGTGCCAGCAGTTTATCGGGGCCTAGCGGGAGGGATTACGAGCAGTACTTC. Translating gives CASSLSGPSGRDYEQYF.

This CDR3 is CAWSVHGWDTEAFF. In DNA form, the CDR3 reads TGTGCCTGGAGTGTACATGGGTGGGACACTGAAGCTTTCTTT. V gene TRBV30 combines with J gene TRBJ1-1; D is undetermined. Germline CDR1 is GTSNPN and CDR2 is SVGIG (reference sequence). V shed 0 bases and J shed 3 bases, with 11 bases lying between them. The CDR3 length is 14 residues.

The V gene is TRBV2, the J gene TRBJ2-6; D may be TRBD2 (5 bases). The germline CDR1 and CDR2 sequences are SNHLY and FYNNEI. The CDR3 runs to 15 residues. Deletions cut 9 bases from V and 1 base from J, with 13 bases between. For the CDR3, the DNA is TGTGCCAGATTAGGCTGGACTTCTGGGGCCAACGTCCTGACTTTC. Translation: CARLGWTSGANVLTF.

This chain joins TRBV11-2 and TRBJ2-1; 7 bases are a match to TRBD2. The CDR3 has 17 residues. V trimming: 2 bases; J trimming: 3 bases; junction bases outside the gene matches: 10. Germline values: CDR1 SGHAT, CDR2 FQNNGV. The chain's CDR3 is CASSLSAGLSFYNEQFF. The DNA of the CDR3 is TGTGCCAGCAGCTTATCGGCGGGACTATCGTTCTACAATGAGCAGTTCTTC.

This chain connects TRBV4-3 to TRBJ1-5; D unresolved. This CDR3 contains 16 residues. Trimming removed 4 bases from V and 5 bases from J, with 18 bases in between. CDR1 and CDR2 (germline): LGHNA, YSLEER. The CDR3 coding sequence is TGCGCCAGCAGCCCTTCATGGGGTCAGGCCCATCAGCCCCAGCATTTT. Its protein product is CASSPSWGQAHQPQHF.

The chain couples TRBV15 to TRBJ1-5; 9 bases map to TRBD1. The germline CDR1 and CDR2 sequences are LNHNV and YYDKDF (reference sequence). J was trimmed by 4 bases and V by 5 bases; bases with no gene match: 9. This CDR3 has 16 amino acids. CDR3 DNA sequence: TGTGCCACCAGCGCAGACAGGGGGTCGGGAAATCAGCCCCAGCATTTT. This codes for CATSADRGSGNQPQHF.

To note about this clone: Additional DNA sequences in this sample encode the identical CDR3. The gene calls are TRBV6-5 and TRBJ1-1; D may be TRBD1 (6 bases). Trimming pared 2 bases from V and 3 bases from J, leaving 10 bases between. From germline, CDR1 is MNHEY and CDR2 SVGAGI. The CDR3 totals 14 residues. CDR3: CASSYREGDTEAFF. In DNA, the CDR3 is TGTGCCAGCAGTTACAGAGAGGGGGACACTGAAGCTTTCTTT.

V gene TRBV30 combines with J gene TRBJ1-3, with 9 bases that match TRBD1. The V and J ends lost 8 bases and 4 bases, in that order; junction bases with no gene match: 6. The CDR3 extends over 13 amino acids. The germline V gene has CDR1 GTSNPN and CDR2 SVGIG (reference sequence). The CDR3 nucleotides are TGTGCCCAACAGGGGACAGGGGGAAACACCATATATTTT. Translated, it gives CAQQGTGGNTIYF.

This sequence joins TRBV27 and TRBJ2-3; 11 nucleotides align to TRBD2. Looked up from germline, CDR1 is MNHEY and CDR2 is SMNVEV (reference sequence). This CDR3 contains 16 residues. Trimming at V came to 2 bases and at J to 3 bases, leaving 4 bases not matched to a gene. CDR3 sequence (DNA): TGTGCCAGCAGTTTAATTAGACTAGCGGGAACAGATACGCAGTATTTT. This sequence encodes CASSLIRLAGTDTQYF.

The rearrangement links TRBV7-2 to TRBJ2-6; the D gene could be TRBD1 or TRBD2 (5 bases each). This CDR3 is built from 18 residues. With 5 bases removed from V and 4 bases from J, the gap between germline ends came to 21 bases. Germline lookup yields CDR1 SGHTA and CDR2 FQGNSA. CDR3 residues: CASSPNEGIWSGANVLTF. CDR3 DNA sequence: TGTGCCAGCAGCCCGAATGAGGGGATTTGGTCAGGGGCCAACGTCCTGACTTTC.

The rearrangement links TRBV29-1 to TRBJ1-1; 8 nucleotides agree with TRBD1. J lost 3 bases, V lost 7 bases, and 4 bases had no gene match. CDR1 SQVTM and CDR2 ANQGSEA come from the germline V gene. There are 12 residues in the CDR3. For the CDR3, the DNA is TGCAGCGCTGGACAGGGATACACTGAAGCTTTCTTT. Protein: CSAGQGYTEAFF.

Comments on this clone: Other nucleotide sequences in the sample specify the same CDR3. V is TRBV19 and J is TRBJ2-1; perhaps TRBD1 as D (6 bases). Per the germline V gene, CDR1 is LNHDA and CDR2 is SQIVND (reference sequence). The CDR3 runs 13 residues. Trimming cost V 1 base and J 6 bases, with 7 bases left between them. The CDR3 coding sequence is TGTGCCAGTAGTATAGTCAGGGGCAATGAGCAGTTCTTC. Translating it yields CASSIVRGNEQFF. The full variable domain, its missing parts supplied by reference TRBV19 and TRBJ2-1, is DGGITQSPKYLFRKEGQNVTLSCEQNLNHDAMYWYRQDPGQGLRLIYYSQIVNDFQKGDIAEGYSVSREKKESFPLTVTSAQKNPTAFYLCASSIVRGNEQFFGPGTRLTVL.

This chain uses TRBV29-1 with TRBJ2-1; 8 bases fit TRBD1. The V segment lost 1 base and the J segment 7 bases; nucleotides outside the gene matches: 9. The CDR3 has 15 amino acids. Per germline, CDR1 SQVTM and CDR2 ANQGSEA. The CDR3 DNA follows: TGCAGCGTTGAAGTACGGCAGGGGGCCCGGAATGAGCAGTTCTTC. Protein: CSVEVRQGARNEQFF.